The 8 T cell receptor beta chains given below trace back to one sample, sequenced in a study of cytomegalovirus exposure and HLA in healthy donors. Generated by immunoSEQ multiplex PCR, the TCRdb table keeps only in-frame clones and is missing some. The data contain under 250,000 clones, under 95% of them singletons. Specimen: PBMCs. These receptors originate from a woman in her late teens or twenties in good health and CMV-seronegative.

As concerns this clone: Additional DNA sequences in this sample encode the identical CDR3. V gene TRBV5-1 combines with J gene TRBJ1-1; no clear D gene. From germline, CDR1 is SGHRS and CDR2 YFSETQ. This CDR3 is built from 13 residues. Trimming pared 1 base from V and 0 bases from J, leaving 4 bases between. The CDR3 bases are TGCGCCAGCAGCTTGCGAGTGAACACTGAAGCTTTCTTT. Protein: CASSLRVNTEAFF.

The chain links TRBV6-1 to TRBJ1-1; 8 bases agree with TRBD1. After removal of 6 bases from V and 4 bases from J, the junction contained 10 bases not matched to a gene. Germline CDR1 is MNHNS and CDR2 is SASEGT. The CDR3 has 15 amino acids. DNA of the CDR3: TGTGCCAGCAGGGAGCTTACAGGGGGTCCCACTGAAGCTTTCTTT. Translating gives CASRELTGGPTEAFF.

This clone is a singleton in its sample. J is TRBJ1-5 and V is TRBV6-6, with D unclear. The CDR3 runs 14 residues. Germline CDR1 reads MNHNY; CDR2 reads SVGAGI (reference sequence). V dropped 5 bases and J dropped 4 bases, with 12 bases sitting between them. Written as DNA, the CDR3 is TGTGCCAGCAGTAACAACCTCAGTAATCAGCCCCAGCATTTT. Translating it yields CASSNNLSNQPQHF.

The rearrangement joins TRBV6-5 to TRBJ2-5; 8 positions match TRBD2. V gave up 8 bases and J gave up 5 bases; unmatched junction bases: 10. The length of the CDR3 is 14 residues. CDR1 MNHEY and CDR2 SVGAGI come from the germline V gene. The chain's CDR3 is CASHKSGSGETQYF. DNA of the CDR3: TGTGCCAGCCACAAGAGCGGGAGTGGGGAGACCCAGTACTTC.

The chain uses TRBV7-9 and TRBJ1-2, with D hard to call. Trimming stripped 5 bases from V and 5 bases from J, with 18 bases between. Germline V gene data show CDR1 as SEHNR and CDR2 as FQNEAQ (reference sequence). This CDR3 has 15 residues. CDR3: CASSRPLGIRYGYTF. In DNA, the CDR3 is TGTGCCAGCAGCCGCCCACTAGGGATTCGGTATGGCTACACCTTC.

The chain has TRBV5-1 and TRBJ2-1; D possibly corresponds to TRBD1 (6 bases). CDR3 length: 14 residues. CDR1 SGHRS and CDR2 YFSETQ come from the germline V gene. V was pared by 1 base and J by 5 bases, with 10 bases between. The CDR3 nucleotides read TGCGCCAGCAGCTTGCAGGACAGCAACAATGAGCAGTTCTTC. Amino acid sequence: CASSLQDSNNEQFF.

This chain joins TRBV11-2 and TRBJ1-1; TRBD1 matches at 11 bases. The ends lost 2 bases at V and 11 bases at J; junction bases unmatched: 7. Germline V gene lookup returns CDR1 SGHAT and CDR2 FQNNGV. The CDR3 covers 14 residues. Written as DNA, the CDR3 is TGTGCCAGCAGCTTACGGGACAGGGGGATAGCTGCTTTCTTT. This gives the protein CASSLRDRGIAAFF.

This rearrangement joins TRBV28 to TRBJ2-2, with TRBD2 matching 14 bases. V gave up 2 bases and J gave up 6 bases; unmatched junction bases: 5. This CDR3 is 17 amino acids long. CDR1 is MDHEN and CDR2 is SYDVKM in the germline V gene. The CDR3 reads CASSLLGTSGRAGELFF. The DNA for the CDR3 is TGTGCCAGCAGTTTACTTGGGACTAGCGGGAGAGCCGGGGAGCTGTTTTTT.